This T cell receptor (beta chain) was found in a study of T cells after yellow fever vaccination. Study results and caveats: FACS-sorted repertoires could contain abundant clonotypes contaminating from the bulk population. A faster peak, day 5 versus 15, was reached by the weaker secondary response. Among all clonotypes, a small share was observed in both CD4 and CD8 compartments.

This clonotype has a handful of counts. As TCR cDNA was made by 5'RACE template switching, a universal primer site and UMIs were added. TCRdb reanalysed the 5' RACE reads using MiXCR and keeps one entry per CDR3 protein. Here the sample spans about 85,000 distinct CDR3 sequences, 10% to 15% being singletons. Trimming took 5 bases from V and 5 from J; bases not matched to a gene: 8. The CDR3 has 18 amino acids. CDR1 SGHAT and CDR2 FQNNGV come from the germline V gene. This specimen consisted of CD8+ T cells not binding an NS4B(214-222) dextramer, sorted from PBMCs, obtained 21 days after the first yellow fever vaccination. The chain couples TRBV11-2 to TRBJ2-2; 16 bases fit TRBD2. This TCR was sampled from a man younger than 35 who received the YFV17D yellow fever vaccine. Here the CDR3 DNA reads TGTGCCAGCAGCCCCCCGGGACTAGCGGGGGGGCGGACCGGGGAGCTGTTTTTT. Its protein is CASSPPGLAGGRTGELFF.